Shown below are 20 T cell receptor beta chains from a single sample sequenced in a study of cytomegalovirus exposure and HLA in healthy donors (dated by TCRdb to 2016 to 2017). The method was the immunoSEQ multiplex PCR assay. For the multiplex PCR, a mixture combining 60 forward primers for TCR Vbeta segments and 13 reverse primers for TCR Jbeta segments was used. Entries here come from immuneACCESS through TCRdb and include only in-frame sequences with V and J called. Some clones fail to appear in such tables; in the studies checked, an unresolved V gene covers under half of the shortfall, and the cause of the remainder is unknown. This sample lists around 89,000 clones; 76% were detected once. The ten most abundant clones make up more than 2.5% of the sample. The source material was PBMCs. The receptors were gathered from a man in his forties in good health and CMV-seronegative.

There are a few counts of this clone. CDR3 coding DNA: TGCGCCAGCAGCCAAGATGGGAGCGGGGGGATGAACACCGGGGAGCTGTTTTTT. Protein product: CASSQDGSGGMNTGELFF. V usage is TRBV4-1 and J usage is TRBJ2-2; TRBD2 matches 9 bases. V dropped 0 bases and J dropped 1; count of bases not matched to a gene: 6. The germline gives CDR1 MGHRA, CDR2 YSYEKL. CDR3 length: 18 amino acids.

This chain connects TRBV2 to TRBJ1-1, with D unclear. The CDR3 runs to 15 residues. Trimming pared 2 bases from V and 1 base from J, leaving 11 bases between. Germline assignment: CDR1 SNHLY and CDR2 FYNNEI. The CDR3 region is CASSELTAWNTEAFF. In DNA form, the CDR3 reads TGTGCCAGCAGTGAACTTACAGCTTGGAACACTGAAGCTTTCTTT.

This clone was seen a few times. V is TRBV5-8 and J is TRBJ1-2; perhaps TRBD1 as D (5 bases). V was trimmed by 1 base and J by 8 bases, leaving 12 bases between them. The germline V gene has CDR1 SGHTS and CDR2 YDEGEE. The CDR3 loop spans 13 amino acids. CDR3 sequence: CASSLIGGSGYTF. The DNA of the CDR3 is TGTGCCAGCAGCTTGATTGGGGGGAGCGGCTACACCTTC. The full variable domain, its missing parts supplied by reference TRBV5-8 and TRBJ1-2, is EAGVTQSPTHLIKTRGQQATLRCSPISGHTSVYWYQQALGLGLQFLLWYDEGEERNRGNFPPRFSGRQFPNYSSELNVNALELEDSALYLCASSLIGGSGYTFGSGTRLTVV.

This clone showed up just a few times. V usage is TRBV11-1 and J usage is TRBJ1-2; 9 bases line up with TRBD1. The J segment lost 8 bases and the V segment lost 5 bases, leaving 6 bases of the junction unmatched. This CDR3 is 13 amino acids long. Germline V gene sequence: CDR1 SGHAT, CDR2 FQDESV (reference sequence). The CDR3 is CASSPDRGGGYTF. The CDR3 DNA reads as TGTGCCAGCAGCCCGGACAGGGGAGGAGGCTACACCTTC.

This rearrangement joins TRBV7-6 to TRBJ2-7; 9 nucleotides agree with TRBD1. This CDR3 spans 17 amino acids. With 1 base clipped from V and 1 base from J, the junction kept 8 bases outside the gene matches. Looked up from germline, CDR1 is SGHVS and CDR2 is FNYEAQ. DNA of the CDR3: TGTGCCAGCAGCTTAGGGGTGGGACAGGGACCTTCCTACGAGCAGTACTTC. This gives the protein CASSLGVGQGPSYEQYF.

J is TRBJ1-4 and V is TRBV6-4; weak D call: TRBD1 (6 bases). V shed 6 bases and J shed 3 bases, with 14 bases lying between them. CDR3 length: 15 residues. In germline, CDR1 is MRHNA, CDR2 SNTAGT. CDR3 amino acids: CASSRRGMPNEKLFF. The CDR3, as DNA: TGTGCCAGCAGCCGTAGGGGGATGCCTAATGAAAAACTGTTTTTT.

The J gene is TRBJ1-6, the V gene TRBV28; 9 positions match TRBD1. In germline, CDR1 is MDHEN, CDR2 SYDVKM. The CDR3 extends over 15 amino acids. Trimming took 4 bases from V and 10 from J; bases not matched to a gene: 8. DNA of the CDR3: TGTGCCAGCAGTTCGGCGGGACAGGGAGGCTCACCCCTCCACTTT. Translating it yields CASSSAGQGGSPLHF.

The rearrangement links TRBV5-6 to TRBJ1-6; 12 nucleotides agree with TRBD1. From germline, CDR1 is SGHDT and CDR2 YYEEEE. There are 16 residues in the CDR3. The J segment lost 7 bases and the V segment lost 4 bases, leaving 6 bases of the junction unmatched. CDR3 nucleotide sequence: TGTGCCAGCAGCAGGGGACAGGGGGCGGTAAATTCACCCCTCCACTTT. This gives the protein CASSRGQGAVNSPLHF.

This clone was seen once. One end of the junction fails to match germline, which may point to a read error. The chain links TRBV7-9 to TRBJ2-7, with TRBD2 matching 7 bases. From germline, CDR1 is SEHNR and CDR2 FQNEAQ (reference sequence). The CDR3 contains 15 residues. The CDR3 DNA reads as TGTTCCAGCATCAAGACAGCTCAAGCGGGGTACGAGCAGTACTTC. Translation: CSSIKTAQAGYEQYF.

Here the CDR3 reads CASKTRETQYF. The CDR3 DNA reads TGTGCCAGCAAAACACGAGAGACCCAGTACTTC. The V gene is TRBV28, the J gene TRBJ2-5; D gene unclear. Germline CDR1 and CDR2: MDHEN and SYDVKM. CDR3 length: 11 residues. V was cut by 7 bases and J by 4 bases, with 7 bases left in between.

The gene calls are TRBV25-1 and TRBJ1-4; D remains ambiguous. V dropped 6 bases and J dropped 5 bases, with 16 bases sitting between them. The CDR3 contains 15 residues. Germline loops: CDR1 MGHDK, CDR2 SYGVNS. CDR3 in DNA: TGTGCCAGCAGAGAGACTGCCACGCAAAATGAAAAACTGTTTTTT. This translates into CASRETATQNEKLFF.

The V and J genes are TRBV5-4 and TRBJ1-2, with D possibly being TRBD1 (6 bases). This CDR3 contains 16 residues. Trimming stripped 6 bases from V and 3 bases from J, with 21 bases between. The germline gives CDR1 SGHNT, CDR2 YYREEE (reference sequence). CDR3 coding DNA: TGTGCCAGCAACTCCGTGGGGGCAGGGCTAGACTATGGCTACACCTTC. It specifies CASNSVGAGLDYGYTF. The full variable domain, in which reference TRBV5-4 and TRBJ1-2 provide the parts outside the CDR3, is ETGVTQSPTHLIKTRGQQVTLRCSSQSGHNTVSWYQQALGQGPQFIFQYYREEENGRGNFPPRFSGLQFPNYSSELNVNALELDDSALYLCASNSVGAGLDYGYTFGSGTRLTVV.

The rearrangement links TRBV18 to TRBJ1-1; 9 bases agree with TRBD1. The CDR3 runs 14 residues. From germline, CDR1 is KGHSH and CDR2 LQKENI. The V and J ends lost 3 bases and 7 bases, in that order; junction bases with no gene match: 6. This CDR3 is CASSPRQGELEAFF. CDR3 sequence (DNA): TGTGCCAGCTCACCTAGACAGGGGGAACTTGAAGCTTTCTTT.

The chain combines TRBV6-5 with TRBJ2-2; TRBD2 might be the D (6 bases). Trimming took 6 bases from V and 1 from J, leaving 12 bases between them. Germline V gene lookup returns CDR1 MNHEY and CDR2 SVGAGI. The CDR3 runs to 15 residues. CDR3: CASSLLARNTGELFF. The CDR3 bases are TGTGCCAGCAGCCTCCTAGCGCGGAACACCGGGGAGCTGTTTTTT.

V and J are TRBV5-8 and TRBJ2-7, with a tentative D call TRBD1 (6 bases). The CDR3 spans 15 residues. Trimming pared 5 bases from V and 4 bases from J, leaving 19 bases between. Germline CDR1 and CDR2: SGHTS and YDEGEE. The CDR3 sequence: CASRELQGGKYEQYF. CDR3 in DNA: TGTGCCAGCAGGGAACTACAGGGTGGAAAATACGAGCAGTACTTC.

V usage is TRBV10-2 and J usage is TRBJ1-1; D ambiguous. The germline CDR1 and CDR2 sequences are WSHSY and SAAADI. V lost 8 bases, J lost 2 bases, and 15 bases lay in between. This CDR3 has 14 amino acids. This CDR3 is CASWLGFFNTEAFF. CDR3 nucleotides: TGCGCCAGCTGGCTCGGGTTTTTTAACACTGAAGCTTTCTTT.

The rearrangement uses TRBV6-1 and TRBJ1-1, with D possibly matching TRBD1 (6 bases). CDR3 length: 14 residues. V was pared by 6 bases and J by 1 base, with 12 bases between. Germline CDR1 and CDR2: MNHNS and SASEGT. CDR3 amino acids: CASSVPGQNTEAFF. The CDR3 bases are TGTGCCAGCAGCGTACCGGGACAGAACACTGAAGCTTTCTTT.

With respect to this clone: Other DNA sequences of this sample code for an identical CDR3. The chain joins TRBV30 to TRBJ2-7; no reliable D call. The CDR3 has 12 residues. Germline V gene lookup returns CDR1 GTSNPN and CDR2 SVGIG (reference sequence). The germline V and J ends were trimmed by 0 bases and 2 bases, with 5 bases remaining between them. The CDR3 spells CAWSVLAYEQYF. CDR3 DNA sequence: TGTGCCTGGAGTGTCCTCGCCTACGAGCAGTACTTC.

The chain joins TRBV6-4 to TRBJ1-1; TRBD1 aligns across 11 bases. This CDR3 has 18 amino acids. Germline V gene data show CDR1 as MRHNA and CDR2 as SNTAGT. The ends lost 7 bases at V and 10 bases at J; junction bases unmatched: 23. CDR3 sequence (DNA): TGTGCCAGCACCTTTCCTTGGGGGACAGGGGGAAGGAAAGGCGGAGCTTTCTTT. It translates to CASTFPWGTGGRKGGAFF.

V gene TRBV5-1 combines with J gene TRBJ2-3; 7 positions agree with TRBD2. CDR1 is SGHRS, CDR2 YFSETQ, per germline. V lost 0 bases to trimming and J lost 4 bases; unmatched junction nucleotides: 2. This CDR3 comprises 14 residues. The CDR3 sequence is CASSLASGADTQYF. CDR3 DNA sequence: TGCGCCAGCAGCTTGGCTAGCGGCGCAGATACGCAGTATTTT.